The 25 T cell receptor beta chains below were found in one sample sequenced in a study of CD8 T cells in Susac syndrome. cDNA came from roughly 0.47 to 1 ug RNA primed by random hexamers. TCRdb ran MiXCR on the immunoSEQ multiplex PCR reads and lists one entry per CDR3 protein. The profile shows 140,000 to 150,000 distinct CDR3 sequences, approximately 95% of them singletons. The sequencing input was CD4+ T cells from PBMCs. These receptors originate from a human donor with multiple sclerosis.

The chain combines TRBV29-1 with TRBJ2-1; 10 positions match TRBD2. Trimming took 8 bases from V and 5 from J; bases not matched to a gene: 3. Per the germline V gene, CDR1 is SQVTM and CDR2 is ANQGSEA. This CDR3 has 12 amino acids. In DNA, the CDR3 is TGCAGCACGGGACTAGCGAACAATGAGCAGTTCTTC. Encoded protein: CSTGLANNEQFF.

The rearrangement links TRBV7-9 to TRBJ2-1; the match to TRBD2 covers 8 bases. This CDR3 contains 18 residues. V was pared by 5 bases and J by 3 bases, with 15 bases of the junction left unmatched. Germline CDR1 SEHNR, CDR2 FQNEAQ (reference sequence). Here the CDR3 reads CASSPPPSGGRGYNEQFF. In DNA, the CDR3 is TGTGCCAGCAGCCCCCCTCCCTCGGGAGGGAGGGGCTACAATGAGCAGTTCTTC.

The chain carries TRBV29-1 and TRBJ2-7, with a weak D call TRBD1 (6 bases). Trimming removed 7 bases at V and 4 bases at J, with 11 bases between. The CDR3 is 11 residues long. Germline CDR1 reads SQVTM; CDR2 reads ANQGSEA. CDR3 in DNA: TGCAGCGCGGAAGGGGGATACGAGCAGTACTTC. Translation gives CSAEGGYEQYF.

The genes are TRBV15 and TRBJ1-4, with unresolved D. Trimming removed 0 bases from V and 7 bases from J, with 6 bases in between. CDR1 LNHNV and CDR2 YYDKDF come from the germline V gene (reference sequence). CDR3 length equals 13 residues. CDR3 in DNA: TGTGCCACCAGCAGAGATAGGGCTGAAAAACTGTTTTTT. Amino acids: CATSRDRAEKLFF.

CDR3: CSVAGGANEKLFF. CDR3 nucleotides: TGCAGCGTGGCAGGGGGCGCGAATGAAAAACTGTTTTTT. The chain links TRBV29-1 to TRBJ1-4, with TRBD1 identical over 8 bases. The V gene end was trimmed by 6 bases and the J gene end by 5 bases; junction bases not matched to a gene: 5. The CDR3 extends over 13 amino acids. Germline-derived CDR1 and CDR2 are SQVTM and ANQGSEA.

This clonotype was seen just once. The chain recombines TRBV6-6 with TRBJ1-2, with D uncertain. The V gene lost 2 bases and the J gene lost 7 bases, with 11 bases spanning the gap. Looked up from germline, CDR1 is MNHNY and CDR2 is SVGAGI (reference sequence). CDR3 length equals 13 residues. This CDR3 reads CASSYANPAGYTF. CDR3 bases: TGTGCCAGCAGTTACGCTAACCCGGCTGGCTACACCTTC.

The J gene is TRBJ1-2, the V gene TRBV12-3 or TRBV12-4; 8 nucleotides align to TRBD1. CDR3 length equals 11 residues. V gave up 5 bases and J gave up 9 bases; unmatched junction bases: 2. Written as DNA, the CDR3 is TGTGCCAGCAGTCTCAGGGGGCGCTACACCTTC. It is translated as CASSLRGRYTF.

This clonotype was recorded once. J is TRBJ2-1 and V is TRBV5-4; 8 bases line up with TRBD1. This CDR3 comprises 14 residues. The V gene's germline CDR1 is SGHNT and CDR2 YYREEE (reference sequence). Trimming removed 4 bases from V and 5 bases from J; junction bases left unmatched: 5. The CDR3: CASSARTGNNEQFF. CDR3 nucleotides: TGTGCCAGCAGCGCCCGGACAGGGAACAATGAGCAGTTCTTC.

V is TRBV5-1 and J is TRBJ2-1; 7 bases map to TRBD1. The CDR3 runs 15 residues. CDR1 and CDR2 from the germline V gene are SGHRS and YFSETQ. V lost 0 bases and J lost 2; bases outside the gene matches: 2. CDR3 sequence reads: CASSLVGTAYNEQFF. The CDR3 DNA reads TGCGCCAGCAGCTTGGTCGGGACAGCCTACAATGAGCAGTTCTTC.

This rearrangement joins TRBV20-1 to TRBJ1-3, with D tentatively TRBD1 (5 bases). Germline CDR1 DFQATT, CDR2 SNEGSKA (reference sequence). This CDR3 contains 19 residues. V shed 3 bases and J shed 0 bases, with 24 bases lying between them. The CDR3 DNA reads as TGCAGTGCTAGGGAACGAGGGGAGGCCTTTGTCTACTCTGGAAACACCATATATTTT. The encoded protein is CSARERGEAFVYSGNTIYF.

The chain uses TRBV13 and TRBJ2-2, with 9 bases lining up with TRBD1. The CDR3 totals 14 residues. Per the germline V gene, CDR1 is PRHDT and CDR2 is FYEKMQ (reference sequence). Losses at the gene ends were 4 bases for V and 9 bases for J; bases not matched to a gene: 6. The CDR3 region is CASSYTGGGRELFF. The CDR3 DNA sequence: TGTGCCAGCAGCTATACAGGGGGCGGTCGGGAGCTGTTTTTT.

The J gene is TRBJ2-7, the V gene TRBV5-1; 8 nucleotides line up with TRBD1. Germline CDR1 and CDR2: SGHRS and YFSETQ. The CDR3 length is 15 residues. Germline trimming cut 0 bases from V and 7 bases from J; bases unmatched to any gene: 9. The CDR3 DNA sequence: TGCGCCAGCAGCTTGGCCGGCCAGGGGGCGAGGGAGCAGTACTTC. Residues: CASSLAGQGAREQYF.

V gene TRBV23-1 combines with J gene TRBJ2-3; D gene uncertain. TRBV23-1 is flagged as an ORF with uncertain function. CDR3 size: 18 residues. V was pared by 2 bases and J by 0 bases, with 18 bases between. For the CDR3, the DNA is TGCGCCAGCAGTCAAAACTCGAAGAGGTGCCGTAGCACAGATACGCAGTATTTT. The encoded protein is CASSQNSKRCRSTDTQYF.

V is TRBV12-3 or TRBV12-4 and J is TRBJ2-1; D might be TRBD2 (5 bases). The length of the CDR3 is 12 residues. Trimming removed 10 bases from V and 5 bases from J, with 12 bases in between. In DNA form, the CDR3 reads TGTGCCACCCGGGCAGCGGACAATGAGCAGTTCTTC. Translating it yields CATRAADNEQFF.

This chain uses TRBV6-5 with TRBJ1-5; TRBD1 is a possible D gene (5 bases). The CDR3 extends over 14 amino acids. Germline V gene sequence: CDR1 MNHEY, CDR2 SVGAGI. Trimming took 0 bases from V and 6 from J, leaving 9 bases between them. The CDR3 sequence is CASSYSGGGQPQHF. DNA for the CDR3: TGTGCCAGCAGTTACTCCGGTGGGGGTCAGCCCCAGCATTTT.

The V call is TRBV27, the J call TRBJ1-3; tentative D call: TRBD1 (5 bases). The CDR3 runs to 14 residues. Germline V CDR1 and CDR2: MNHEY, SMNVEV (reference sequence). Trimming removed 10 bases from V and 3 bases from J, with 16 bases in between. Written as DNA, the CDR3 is TGTGCCAACCCACGGGGGATAGGTGGAAACACCATATATTTT. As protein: CANPRGIGGNTIYF.

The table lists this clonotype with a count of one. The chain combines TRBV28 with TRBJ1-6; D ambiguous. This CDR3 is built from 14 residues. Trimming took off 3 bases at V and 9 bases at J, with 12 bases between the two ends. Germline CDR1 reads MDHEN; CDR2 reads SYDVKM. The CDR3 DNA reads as TGTGCCAGCAGTTTTAGCCAGTCAAGTTCACCCCTCCACTTT. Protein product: CASSFSQSSSPLHF.

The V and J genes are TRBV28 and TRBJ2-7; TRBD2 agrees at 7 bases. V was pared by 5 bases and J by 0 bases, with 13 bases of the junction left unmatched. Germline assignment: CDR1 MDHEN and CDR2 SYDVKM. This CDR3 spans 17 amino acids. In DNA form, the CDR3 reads TGTGCCAGCAGTCCGGCCCTGGGGGGGGTGAGCTCCTACGAGCAGTACTTC. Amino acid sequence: CASSPALGGVSSYEQYF. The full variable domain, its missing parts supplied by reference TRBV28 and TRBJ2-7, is DVKVTQSSRYLVKRTGEKVFLECVQDMDHENMFWYRQDPGLGLRLIYFSYDVKMKEKGDIPEGYSVSREKKERFSLILESASTNQTSMYLCASSPALGGVSSYEQYFGPGTRLTVT.

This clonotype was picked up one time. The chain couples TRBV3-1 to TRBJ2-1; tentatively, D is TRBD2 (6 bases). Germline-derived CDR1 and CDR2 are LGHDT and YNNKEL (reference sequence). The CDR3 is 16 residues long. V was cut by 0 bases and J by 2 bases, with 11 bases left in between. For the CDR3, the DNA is TGTGCCAGCAGCCAAGAAGGGACTCCTCCCTACAATGAGCAGTTCTTC. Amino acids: CASSQEGTPPYNEQFF.

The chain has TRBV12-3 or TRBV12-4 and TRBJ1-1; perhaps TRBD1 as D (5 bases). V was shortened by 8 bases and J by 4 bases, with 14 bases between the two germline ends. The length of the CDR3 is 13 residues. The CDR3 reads CASERRGSTEAFF. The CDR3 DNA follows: TGTGCCAGCGAACGGAGGGGTTCCACTGAAGCTTTCTTT.

CDR3 bases: TGCAGTGCTTGGGACAGGCCCCTAGCCAAAAACATTCAGTACTTC. It translates to CSAWDRPLAKNIQYF. The chain combines TRBV20-1 with TRBJ2-4; 8 nucleotides align to TRBD1. Per the germline V gene, CDR1 is DFQATT and CDR2 is SNEGSKA (reference sequence). V lost 5 bases and J lost 0; bases outside the gene matches: 6. CDR3 length: 15 residues.

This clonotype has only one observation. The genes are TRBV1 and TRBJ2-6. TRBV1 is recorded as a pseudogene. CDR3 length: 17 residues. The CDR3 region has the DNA TGCACCAGCAGTTTTCAGCGTTCACAAAGTCGGGCCAACGTCCTGACTTTC. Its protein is CTSSFQRSQSRANVLTF.

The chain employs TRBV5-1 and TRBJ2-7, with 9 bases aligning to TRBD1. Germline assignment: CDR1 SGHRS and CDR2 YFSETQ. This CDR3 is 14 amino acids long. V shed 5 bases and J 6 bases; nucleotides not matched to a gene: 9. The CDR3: CASSFGQGNSEQYF. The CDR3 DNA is TGCGCCAGCAGTTTTGGACAGGGGAATTCCGAGCAGTACTTC.

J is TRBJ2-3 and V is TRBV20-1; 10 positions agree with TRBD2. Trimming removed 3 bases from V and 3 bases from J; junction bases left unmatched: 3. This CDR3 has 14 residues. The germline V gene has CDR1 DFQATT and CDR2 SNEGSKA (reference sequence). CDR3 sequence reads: CSASPLAGTDTQYF. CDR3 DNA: TGCAGTGCTAGCCCACTAGCGGGGACAGATACGCAGTATTTT.

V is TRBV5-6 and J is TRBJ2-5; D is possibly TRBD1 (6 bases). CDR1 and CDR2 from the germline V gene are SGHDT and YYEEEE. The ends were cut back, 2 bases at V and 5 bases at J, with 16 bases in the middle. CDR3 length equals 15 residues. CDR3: CASSLRGRGDETQYF. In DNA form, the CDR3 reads TGTGCCAGCAGCTTAAGGGGCAGGGGAGACGAGACCCAGTACTTC.